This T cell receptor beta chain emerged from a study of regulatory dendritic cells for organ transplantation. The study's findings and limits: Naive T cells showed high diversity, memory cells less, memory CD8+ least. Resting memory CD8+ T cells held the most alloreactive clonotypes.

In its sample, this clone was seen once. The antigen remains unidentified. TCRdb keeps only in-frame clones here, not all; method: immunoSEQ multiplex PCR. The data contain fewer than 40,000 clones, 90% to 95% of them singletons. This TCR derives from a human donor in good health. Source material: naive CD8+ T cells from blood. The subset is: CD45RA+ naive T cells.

DNA for the CDR3: TGTGCCAGCAGTTCGGACGGATTAGAGACCCAGTACTTC. Protein: CASSSDGLETQYF. The chain is built from TRBV27 and TRBJ2-5; no reliable D call. V was pared by 4 bases and J by 4 bases, with 10 bases between. The CDR3 has 13 residues. Germline CDR1 is MNHEY and CDR2 is SMNVEV (reference sequence).